The rows below give T cell receptor beta chains drawn from one sample of a study of beta chain features in type 1 diabetes. TCRdb's copy holds only in-frame clones and misses some; the assay was immunoSEQ multiplex PCR. The repertoire includes under 150,000 clones, 48% of them detected once, and around 0.45% sits in the top ten. The sequencing input was Tregs from blood. Receptors were obtained from a man aged 18 to 29 in good health. The CDR3 runs from the conserved cysteine through the conserved F or W. The D gene is left open where the match is weak. Expanded clones are given a class, and other clones once, few, many or no size at all.

>TRBD2|NA|TRBV11-2|TRBJ2-5
CASSLALAGGQETQYF
TGTGCCAGCAGCTTAGCGCTAGCGGGAGGGCAAGAGACCCAGTACTTC
>NA|NA|TRBV28|TRBJ2-6
CASSLTGANVLTF
TGTGCCAGCAGTTTGACAGGGGCCAACGTCCTGACTTTC
>NA|NA|TRBV5-1|TRBJ1-4
CASSTTGGEKLFF
TGCGCCAGCAGTACGACAGGAGGAGAAAAACTGTTTTTT
>NA|NA|TRBV25-1|TRBJ1-1
CASSDRVINTEAFF
TGTGCCAGCAGTGACAGGGTAATTAACACTGAAGCTTTCTTT
>NA|NA|TRBV18|TRBJ2-5
CASSPNLQETQYF
TGTGCCAGCTCACCAAACTTGCAAGAGACCCAGTACTTC
>TRBD1|NA|TRBV27|TRBJ2-7
CASSYADRDYEQYF
TGTGCCAGCAGTTACGCGGACAGGGACTACGAGCAGTACTTC
>NA|NA|TRBV5-1|TRBJ1-1
CASSFSIPRNTEAFF
TGCGCCAGCAGCTTTAGCATCCCAAGGAACACTGAAGCTTTCTTT
>NA|NA|TRBV5-1|TRBJ2-3
CASSLVQTSTDTQYF
TGCGCCAGCAGCTTGGTGCAGACTAGCACAGATACGCAGTATTTT
>TRBD2|NA|TRBV30|TRBJ2-2
CAWSVGLAGGPNTGELFF
TGTGCCTGGAGTGTGGGGCTAGCGGGAGGGCCTAACACCGGGGAGCTGTTTTTT
>NA|NA|TRBV5-1|TRBJ1-4
CASSRGTNEKLFF
TGCGCCAGCAGCAGGGGCACGAATGAAAAACTGTTTTTT
>TRBD1|NA|TRBV19|TRBJ2-2
CASTTRGRFTGELFF
TGTGCCAGTACGACCAGGGGGCGCTTCACCGGGGAGCTGTTTTTT
>TRBD1|once|TRBV6-6|TRBJ1-4
CASSYYGQGIRLFF
TGTGCCAGCAGTTACTATGGACAGGGGATAAGACTGTTTTTT
>TRBD2|NA|TRBV7-2|TRBJ2-5
CASSSQRGSVQETQYF
TGTGCCAGCAGCTCTCAGCGGGGGAGCGTCCAAGAGACCCAGTACTTC
>NA|few|TRBV19|TRBJ1-1
CATQGLARAEAFF
TGTGCCACTCAAGGACTGGCCAGAGCTGAAGCTTTCTTT
>NA|NA|TRBV30|TRBJ1-1
CAWSARTAGDTEAFF
TGTGCCTGGAGTGCCCGGACTGCGGGCGACACTGAAGCTTTCTTT
>NA|few|TRBV6-5|TRBJ2-3
CASMERRYTDTQYF
TGTGCCAGCATGGAGCGGCGATACACAGATACGCAGTATTTT
>NA|NA|TRBV27|TRBJ2-7
CASSLKGTPYEQYF
TGTGCCAGCAGTTTAAAAGGGACACCCTACGAGCAGTACTTC
>NA|NA|TRBV4-2|TRBJ1-1
CASSSGTQNTEAFF
TGTGCCAGCAGCTCCGGGACACAGAACACTGAAGCTTTCTTT
>TRBD1|NA|TRBV5-4|TRBJ2-2
CASSLGDRGTTGELFF
TGTGCCAGCAGCTTGGGGGACAGGGGGACCACCGGGGAGCTGTTTTTT
>NA|NA|TRBV29-1|TRBJ1-2
CSGYSYGYTF
TGCAGCGGATACTCCTATGGCTACACCTTC
>NA|NA|TRBV7-9|TRBJ1-2
CASSLQGSNYGYTF
TGTGCCAGCAGCTTACAGGGGAGTAACTATGGCTACACCTTC
>NA|NA|TRBV7-9|TRBJ2-5
CASSSWTEETQYF
TGTGCCAGCAGCTCCTGGACAGAAGAGACCCAGTACTTC
>TRBD1|NA|TRBV28|TRBJ1-2
CASSSGQGYLRDGYTF
TGTGCCAGCAGTTCAGGACAGGGTTATTTACGGGATGGCTACACCTTC
>NA|NA|TRBV4-2|TRBJ2-1
CASSQDLGRGQFF
TGTGCCAGCAGCCAAGATCTGGGGCGGGGGCAGTTCTTC
>TRBD2|NA|TRBV9|TRBJ2-1
CASSANLASGRGRNEQFF
TGTGCCAGCAGTGCAAACCTCGCTAGCGGGAGAGGCAGGAATGAGCAGTTCTTC
>TRBD1|NA|TRBV27|TRBJ1-5
CASSSISRGSQPQHF
TGTGCCAGCAGTTCCATATCCAGGGGGAGTCAGCCCCAGCATTTT
>NA|few|TRBV15|TRBJ2-1
CATRGQLYNEQFF
TGTGCCACCAGGGGCCAGCTTTACAATGAGCAGTTCTTC
>NA|NA|TRBV5-4|TRBJ2-3
CASSFPTTAGKDTQYF
TGTGCCAGCAGCTTCCCAACCACAGCCGGAAAAGATACGCAGTATTTT
>NA|once|TRBV7-3|TRBJ2-7
CASSRIPGSFYEQYF
TGTGCCAGCAGCCGTATCCCAGGGTCCTTCTACGAGCAGTACTTC
>TRBD1|NA|TRBV6-6|TRBJ2-7
CASGYRDRVDEQYF
TGTGCCAGCGGATACCGGGACAGGGTGGACGAGCAGTACTTC
>TRBD1|NA|TRBV6-5|TRBJ2-1
CASSYSSGTGGREQFF
TGTGCCAGCAGTTATTCCTCCGGGACAGGGGGACGGGAGCAGTTCTTC
>TRBD1|few|TRBV10-3|TRBJ2-6
CAISEDRAGANVLTF
TGTGCCATCAGTGAGGACAGGGCCGGGGCCAACGTCCTGACTTTC
>TRBD1|NA|TRBV6-5|TRBJ1-1
CASSYSTTGRSTEAFF
TGTGCCAGCAGTTACTCGACGACAGGGCGGAGCACTGAAGCTTTCTTT
>NA|few|TRBV10-3|TRBJ1-5
CAISERSQPQHF
TGTGCCATCAGTGAAAGGAGTCAGCCCCAGCATTTT
>TRBD2|NA|TRBV5-6|TRBJ2-5
CASSLKLAEETQYF
TGTGCCAGCAGCTTGAAACTAGCGGAAGAGACCCAGTACTTC
>NA|NA|TRBV6-1|TRBJ2-3
CASPKRGAVTDTQYF
TGTGCCAGCCCGAAACGGGGAGCAGTCACAGATACGCAGTATTTT
>TRBD1|once|TRBV5-1|TRBJ2-3
CASTPGQNTDTQYF
TGCGCCAGCACCCCGGGACAGAACACAGATACGCAGTATTTT